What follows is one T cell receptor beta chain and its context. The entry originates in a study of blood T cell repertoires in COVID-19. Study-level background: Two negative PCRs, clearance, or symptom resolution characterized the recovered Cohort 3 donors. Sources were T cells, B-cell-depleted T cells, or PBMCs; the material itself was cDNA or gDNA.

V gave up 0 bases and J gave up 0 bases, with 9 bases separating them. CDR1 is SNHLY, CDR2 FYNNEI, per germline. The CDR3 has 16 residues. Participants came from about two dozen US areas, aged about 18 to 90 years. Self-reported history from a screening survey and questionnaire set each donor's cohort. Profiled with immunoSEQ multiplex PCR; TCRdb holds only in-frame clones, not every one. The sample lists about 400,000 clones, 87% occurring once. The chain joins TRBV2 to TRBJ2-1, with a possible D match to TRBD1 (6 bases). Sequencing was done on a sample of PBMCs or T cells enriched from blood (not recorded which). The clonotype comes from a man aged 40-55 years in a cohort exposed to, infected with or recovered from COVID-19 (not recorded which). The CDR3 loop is CASSEAGAPSYNEQFF. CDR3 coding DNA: TGTGCCAGCAGTGAAGCGGGGGCACCCTCCTACAATGAGCAGTTCTTC.